This entry describes one T cell receptor beta chain. The specificity of this receptor is unknown. One base away there is no much larger clone; base qualities are not given. The germline V gene supplies CDR1 SGHRS and CDR2 YFSETQ. The CDR3 contains 14 residues, cysteine and phenylalanine counted. Kept here is only the CDR3 DNA, which spans 42 bases and is read in frame from base 1. Compared with germline, V lacks 3 bases and J lacks 1 base; bases without a gene match: 1. This record belongs to a study of technical replicates of blood from several donors listed by TCRdb under 2017. To prepare the library, the immunoSEQ multiplex PCR assay was applied. TCRdb holds this immuneACCESS table with in-frame rearrangements only. Some clones are missing; in checked studies, unresolved V genes explain under half, and the rest has no known cause. This sample holds 70,000 to 85,000 clones; just under 95% were observed only once. Around 0.34% of the sample belongs to the ten largest clones.

The sequence was collected from a human donor in good health. The sequencing input was T cells isolated from PBMCs. The V gene is TRBV5-1 and the J gene is TRBJ1-1; 9 bases in between match TRBD1. The sequence in DNA is TGCGCCAGCAGCTCACAGGGGGCGAACACTGAAGCTTTCTTT. This sequence encodes CASSSQGANTEAFF.